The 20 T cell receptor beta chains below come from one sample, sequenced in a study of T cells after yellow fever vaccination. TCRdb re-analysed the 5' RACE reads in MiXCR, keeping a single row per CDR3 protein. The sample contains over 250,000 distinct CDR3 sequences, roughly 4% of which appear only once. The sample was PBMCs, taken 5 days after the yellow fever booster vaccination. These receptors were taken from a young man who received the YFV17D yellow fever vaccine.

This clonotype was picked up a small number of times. DNA for the CDR3: TGTGCCAGCAGTCAACCGGGACAGGGGGACTATGGCTACACCTTC. It translates to CASSQPGQGDYGYTF. The chain recombines TRBV12-3 or TRBV12-4 with TRBJ1-2, with TRBD1 matching over 11 bases. CDR3 length equals 15 residues. The V and J ends lost 5 bases and 3 bases, in that order; junction bases with no gene match: 5.

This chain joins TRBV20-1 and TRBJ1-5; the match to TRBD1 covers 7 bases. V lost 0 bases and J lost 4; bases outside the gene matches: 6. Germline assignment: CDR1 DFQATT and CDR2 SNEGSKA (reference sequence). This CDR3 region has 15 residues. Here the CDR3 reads CSAREAGGGNQPQHF. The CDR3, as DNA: TGCAGTGCTAGAGAGGCAGGGGGGGGTAATCAGCCCCAGCATTTT.

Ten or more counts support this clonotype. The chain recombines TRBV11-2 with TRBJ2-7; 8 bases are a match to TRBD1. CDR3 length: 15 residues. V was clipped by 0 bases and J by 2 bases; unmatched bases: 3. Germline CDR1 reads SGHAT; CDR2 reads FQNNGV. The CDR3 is CASSLDGTGTYEQYF. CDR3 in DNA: TGTGCCAGCAGCTTAGATGGGACAGGTACCTACGAGCAGTACTTC.

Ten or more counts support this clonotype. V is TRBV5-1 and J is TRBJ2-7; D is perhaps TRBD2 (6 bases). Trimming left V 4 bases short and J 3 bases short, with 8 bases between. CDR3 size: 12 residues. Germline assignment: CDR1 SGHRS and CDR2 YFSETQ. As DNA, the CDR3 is TGCGCCAGCAGCGGGGGGATCTACGAGCAGTACTTC. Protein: CASSGGIYEQYF.

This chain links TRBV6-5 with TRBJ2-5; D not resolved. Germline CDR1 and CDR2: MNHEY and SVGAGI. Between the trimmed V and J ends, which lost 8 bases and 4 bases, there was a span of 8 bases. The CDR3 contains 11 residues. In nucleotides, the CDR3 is TGTGCCAGCTTAATAGCAGAGACCCAGTACTTC. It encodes CASLIAETQYF.

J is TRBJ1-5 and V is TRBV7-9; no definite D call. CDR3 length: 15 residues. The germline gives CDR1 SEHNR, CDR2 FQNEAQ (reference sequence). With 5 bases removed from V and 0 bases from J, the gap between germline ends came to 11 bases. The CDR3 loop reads CASSRATDSNQPQHF. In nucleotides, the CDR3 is TGTGCCAGCAGCCGTGCGACGGATAGCAATCAGCCCCAGCATTTT.

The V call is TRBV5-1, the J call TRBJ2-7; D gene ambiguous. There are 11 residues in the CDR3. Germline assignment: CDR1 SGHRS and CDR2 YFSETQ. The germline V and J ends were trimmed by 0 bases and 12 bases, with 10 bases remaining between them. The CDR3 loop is CASSLGPDRYF. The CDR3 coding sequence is TGCGCCAGCAGCTTGGGGCCGGACCGGTACTTC.

CDR3: CATSGTDQETQYF. As DNA, the CDR3 is TGTGCCACCAGTGGGACAGATCAAGAGACCCAGTACTTC. This chain links TRBV24-1 with TRBJ2-5, with D tentatively TRBD1 (6 bases). The germline V and J ends were trimmed by 5 bases and 2 bases, with 8 bases remaining between them. Germline CDR1 and CDR2: KGHDR and SFDVKD. CDR3 length: 13 residues.

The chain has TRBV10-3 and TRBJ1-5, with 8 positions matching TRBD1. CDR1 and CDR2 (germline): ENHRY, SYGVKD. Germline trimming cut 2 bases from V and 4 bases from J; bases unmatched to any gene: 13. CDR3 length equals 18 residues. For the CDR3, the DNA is TGTGCCATCAGTGAGAATTTCATCTTACAGGGGGGGAATCAGCCCCAGCATTTT. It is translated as CAISENFILQGGNQPQHF.

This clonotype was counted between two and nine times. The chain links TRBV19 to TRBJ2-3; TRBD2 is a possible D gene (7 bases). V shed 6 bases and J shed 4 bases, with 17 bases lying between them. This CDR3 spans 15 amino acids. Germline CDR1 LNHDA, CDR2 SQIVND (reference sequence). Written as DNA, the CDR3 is TGTGCCAGTAGGCGCCCGGGGGGCCTCGCAGATACGCAGTATTTT. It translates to CASRRPGGLADTQYF.

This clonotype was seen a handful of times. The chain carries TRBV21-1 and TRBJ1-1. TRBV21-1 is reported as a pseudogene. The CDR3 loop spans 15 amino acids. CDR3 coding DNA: TGTGCCAGCAGCCAACTACAGAGCCCGAACACTGAAGCTTTCTTT. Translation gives CASSQLQSPNTEAFF.

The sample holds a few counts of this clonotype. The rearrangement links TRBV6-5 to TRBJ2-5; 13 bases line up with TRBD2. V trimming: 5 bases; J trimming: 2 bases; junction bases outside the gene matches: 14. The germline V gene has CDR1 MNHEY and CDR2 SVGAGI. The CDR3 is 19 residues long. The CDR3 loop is CASSRGLAGRGLGQETQYF. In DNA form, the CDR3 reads TGTGCCAGCAGTAGGGGACTAGCGGGGAGAGGACTGGGGCAAGAGACCCAGTACTTC.

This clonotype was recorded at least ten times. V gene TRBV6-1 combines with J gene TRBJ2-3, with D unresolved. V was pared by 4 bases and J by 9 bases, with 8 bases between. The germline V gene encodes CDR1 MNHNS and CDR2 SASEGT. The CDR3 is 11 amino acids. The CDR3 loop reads CASSAETTQYF. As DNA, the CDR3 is TGTGCCAGCAGTGCAGAAACGACGCAGTATTTT.

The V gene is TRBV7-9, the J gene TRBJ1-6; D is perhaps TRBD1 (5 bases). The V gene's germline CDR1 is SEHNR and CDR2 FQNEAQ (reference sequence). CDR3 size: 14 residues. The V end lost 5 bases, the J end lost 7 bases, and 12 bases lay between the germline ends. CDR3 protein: CASSVRDGNSPLHF. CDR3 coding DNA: TGTGCCAGCAGCGTCCGGGACGGGAATTCACCCCTCCACTTT. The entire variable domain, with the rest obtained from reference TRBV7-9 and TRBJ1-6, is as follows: DTGVSQNPRHKITKRGQNVTFRCDPISEHNRLYWYRQTLGQGPEFLTYFQNEAQLEKSRLLSDRFSAERPKGSFSTLEIQRTEQGDSAMYLCASSVRDGNSPLHFGNGTRLTVT.

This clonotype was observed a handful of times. CDR3 nucleotide sequence: TGTGCCATCAGTCTCTCCGGGACAGGGGTCAATGAGCAGTTCTTC. Protein product: CAISLSGTGVNEQFF. J is TRBJ2-1 and V is TRBV10-3; TRBD1 agrees at 10 bases. Germline V gene sequence: CDR1 ENHRY, CDR2 SYGVKD. V lost 5 bases to trimming and J lost 6 bases; unmatched junction nucleotides: 7. CDR3 size: 15 residues.

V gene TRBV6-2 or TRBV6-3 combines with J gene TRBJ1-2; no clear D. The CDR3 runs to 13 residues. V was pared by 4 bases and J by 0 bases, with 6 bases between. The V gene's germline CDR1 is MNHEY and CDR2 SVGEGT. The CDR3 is CASSSRTNYGYTF. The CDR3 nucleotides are TGTGCCAGCAGTTCGAGGACTAACTATGGCTACACCTTC.

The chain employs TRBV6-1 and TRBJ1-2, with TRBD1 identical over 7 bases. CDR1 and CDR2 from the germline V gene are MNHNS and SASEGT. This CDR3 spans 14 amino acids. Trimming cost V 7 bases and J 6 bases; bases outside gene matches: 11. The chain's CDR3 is CASITTGTVDGYTF. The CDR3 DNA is TGTGCCAGCATTACCACCGGGACAGTGGATGGCTACACCTTC.

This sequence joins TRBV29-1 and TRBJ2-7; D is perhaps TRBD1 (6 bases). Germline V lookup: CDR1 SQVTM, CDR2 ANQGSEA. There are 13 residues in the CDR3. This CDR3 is CRTNREAFLEQYV. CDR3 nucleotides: TGCAGAACCAACAGGGAAGCTTTCCTCGAGCAGTACGTC.

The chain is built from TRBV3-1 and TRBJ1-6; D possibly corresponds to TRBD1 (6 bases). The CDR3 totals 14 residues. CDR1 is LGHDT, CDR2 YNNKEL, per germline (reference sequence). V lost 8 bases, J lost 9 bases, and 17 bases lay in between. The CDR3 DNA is TGTGCCAGCGGACAGAGGGGTCCTGGTTCACCCCTCCACTTT. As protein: CASGQRGPGSPLHF.

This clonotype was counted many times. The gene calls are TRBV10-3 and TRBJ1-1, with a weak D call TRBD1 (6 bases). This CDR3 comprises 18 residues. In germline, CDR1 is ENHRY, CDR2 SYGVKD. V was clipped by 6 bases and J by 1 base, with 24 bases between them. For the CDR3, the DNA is TGTGCCATCAGAGCAACCCTTGGGGCGACAGGCGGGAACACTGAAGCTTTCTTT. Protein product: CAIRATLGATGGNTEAFF.